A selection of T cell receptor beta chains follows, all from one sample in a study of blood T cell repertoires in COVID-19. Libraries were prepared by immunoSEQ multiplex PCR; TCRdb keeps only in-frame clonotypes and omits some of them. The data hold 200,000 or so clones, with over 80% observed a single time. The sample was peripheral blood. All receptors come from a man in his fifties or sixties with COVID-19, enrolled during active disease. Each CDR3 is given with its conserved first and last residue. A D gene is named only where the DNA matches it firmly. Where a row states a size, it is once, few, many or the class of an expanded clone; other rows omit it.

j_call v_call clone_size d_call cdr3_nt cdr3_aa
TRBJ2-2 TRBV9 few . TGTGCCAGCAGCTCACACAGTACCGGGGAGCTGTTTTTT CASSSHSTGELFF
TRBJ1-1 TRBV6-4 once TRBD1 TGTGCGACGGACAGGGGAGGGACTGAAGCTTTCTTT CATDRGGTEAFF
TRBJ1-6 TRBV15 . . TGTGCCACCAGCAGAGGACGGGGAGGGTCACCCCTCCACTTT CATSRGRGGSPLHF
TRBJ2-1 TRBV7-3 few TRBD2 TGTGCCAGCAGTCGGGAAAGCGGGAGCCCTTACAATGAGCAGTTCTTC CASSRESGSPYNEQFF
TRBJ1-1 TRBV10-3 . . TGTGCCATCAGTGAGGGGGGCCCGGTCACTGAAGCTTTCTTT CAISEGGPVTEAFF
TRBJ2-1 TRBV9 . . TGTGCCAGCAGCGTAAGTCCAGGGATAGGCAATGAGCAGTTCTTC CASSVSPGIGNEQFF
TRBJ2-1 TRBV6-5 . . TGTGCCAGCAGTTACGGCAGGAGGTTCACCCATGAGCAGTTCTTC CASSYGRRFTHEQFF
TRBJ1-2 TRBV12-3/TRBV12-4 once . TGTGCCAGCAGAGGGGCCTTGGGGGGCTACACCTTC CASRGALGGYTF
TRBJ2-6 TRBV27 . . TGTGCCAGCAAGGTGGTAACTACGACTGGGGCCAACGTCCTGACTTTC CASKVVTTTGANVLTF
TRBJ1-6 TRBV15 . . TGTGCCACCAGCAGAGATCCCAGTAATTCACCCCTCCACTTT CATSRDPSNSPLHF
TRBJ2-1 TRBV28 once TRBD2 TGTGCCAGCAGTTTACGTGCGGGAGGTTACAATGAGCAGTTCTTC CASSLRAGGYNEQFF
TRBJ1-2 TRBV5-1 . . TGCGCCAGCAGGCCGCGGGCGGGATATGGCTACACCTTC CASRPRAGYGYTF
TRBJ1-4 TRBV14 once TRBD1 TGTGCCAGCAGCCGCACCGGGACAGGGAGGGAAAAACTGTTTTTT CASSRTGTGREKLFF
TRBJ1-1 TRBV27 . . TGTGCCAGCAGTTTATTTGGCAGGGCTTACTTGGCTGAAGCTTTCTTT CASSLFGRAYLAEAFF
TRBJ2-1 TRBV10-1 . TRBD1 TGCGCCAGCAGTGATATCGACAGGGGCTCCTACAATGAGCAGTTCTTC CASSDIDRGSYNEQFF
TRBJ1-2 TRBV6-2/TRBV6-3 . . TGTGCCAGCAGTGTGACAGGAGGTAACTATGGCTACACCTTC CASSVTGGNYGYTF
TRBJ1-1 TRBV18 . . TGTGCCAGCTCACCAAGTACAGGCACTGAAGCTTTCTTT CASSPSTGTEAFF